Listed below are T cell receptor beta chains from one sample, sequenced in a study of shared clonotypes between healthy human individuals. The table came from immunoSEQ multiplex PCR; TCRdb's copy has only in-frame clones and leaves some out. The table lists more than 2,000,000 clones, 85% to 95% of them singletons. The sequencing sample was made of naive CD4+ T cells from PBMCs. These receptors originate from a man between 18 and 35 years old in good health. Some clones in this sample may be carry-over from other donors' samples. The CDR3 runs from the conserved cysteine through the conserved F or W. The order of the fields is CDR3 DNA, CDR3 protein, V gene, J gene, clone size, D gene. A D gene is named only where the DNA matches it firmly. Rows may omit the clone size; those that give it use once, few, many or a size class.

CDR3nt: TGTGCCAGCAGAGGACCCGGGACAGGGGAGAACACTGAAGCTTTCTTT
CDR3aa: CASRGPGTGENTEAFF
v_gene: TRBV28
j_gene: TRBJ1-1
abundance: -
d_gene: TRBD1

CDR3nt: TGTGCCATCAGTGCCAGGCGGGAGAACACTGAAGCTTTCTTT
CDR3aa: CAISARRENTEAFF
v_gene: TRBV10-3
j_gene: TRBJ1-1
abundance: few
d_gene: -

CDR3nt: TGTGCCTGGACCCCGCGTGGGTCCTACAATGAGCAGTTCTTC
CDR3aa: CAWTPRGSYNEQFF
v_gene: TRBV30
j_gene: TRBJ2-1
abundance: -
d_gene: -

CDR3nt: TGTGCCAGTAGTATAGATATCCGGGACAGGGGTGGGAAAAACATTCAGTACTTC
CDR3aa: CASSIDIRDRGGKNIQYF
v_gene: TRBV19
j_gene: TRBJ2-4
abundance: -
d_gene: TRBD1

CDR3nt: TGTGCCACCGCGGCGCCTAGCGGGGACAAAAACATTCAGTACTTC
CDR3aa: CATAAPSGDKNIQYF
v_gene: TRBV10-3
j_gene: TRBJ2-4
abundance: -
d_gene: TRBD2

CDR3nt: TGTGCCAGTAGTACCGACTCGGACTTGTATGAAAAACTGTTTTTT
CDR3aa: CASSTDSDLYEKLFF
v_gene: TRBV19
j_gene: TRBJ1-4
abundance: once
d_gene: -

CDR3nt: TGCAGTGCTAGTAGGCCCTACGAGCAGTACTTC
CDR3aa: CSASRPYEQYF
v_gene: TRBV20-1
j_gene: TRBJ2-7
abundance: -
d_gene: -

CDR3nt: TGTGCCAGCAGCTTAATGGTTCCCCAATCCTCCTACGAGCAGTACTTC
CDR3aa: CASSLMVPQSSYEQYF
v_gene: TRBV7-3
j_gene: TRBJ2-7
abundance: -
d_gene: -

CDR3nt: TGCGCCAGCAGCCAAGATGCCTATGAAAAACTGTTTTTT
CDR3aa: CASSQDAYEKLFF
v_gene: TRBV4-1
j_gene: TRBJ1-4
abundance: few
d_gene: -

CDR3nt: TGTGCCAGCAGCTTAGCGCGGGCAGGGGTGCAGTTCTTC
CDR3aa: CASSLARAGVQFF
v_gene: TRBV7-8
j_gene: TRBJ2-1
abundance: -
d_gene: -

CDR3nt: TGTGCCAGCAGCTTAGCCGGAGCCGAGGGGCAGTTCTTC
CDR3aa: CASSLAGAEGQFF
v_gene: TRBV11-2
j_gene: TRBJ2-1
abundance: -
d_gene: -

CDR3nt: TGTGCCAGCTCACGCAATCTCGATGAAAAACTGTTTTTT
CDR3aa: CASSRNLDEKLFF
v_gene: TRBV18
j_gene: TRBJ1-4
abundance: -
d_gene: -

CDR3nt: TGTGCCAGCAGCGTAGCGAGTAACTATGGCTACACCTTC
CDR3aa: CASSVASNYGYTF
v_gene: TRBV9
j_gene: TRBJ1-2
abundance: -
d_gene: -

CDR3nt: TGTGCCATCAGTGCGGGCAGGGGCAAAAACATTCAGTACTTC
CDR3aa: CAISAGRGKNIQYF
v_gene: TRBV10-3
j_gene: TRBJ2-4
abundance: -
d_gene: -

CDR3nt: TGTGCCAGCAGTTACACTCCGAACACTGAAGCTTTCTTT
CDR3aa: CASSYTPNTEAFF
v_gene: TRBV6-6
j_gene: TRBJ1-1
abundance: few
d_gene: -

CDR3nt: TGTGCCAGCAGTTCCCCTCGGGACCGTCGCTTTCATGGCTACACCTTC
CDR3aa: CASSSPRDRRFHGYTF
v_gene: TRBV28
j_gene: TRBJ1-2
abundance: -
d_gene: -

CDR3nt: TGCGCCAGCAGCCCGGACTCCAACAAGGGCAATGAGCAGTTCTTC
CDR3aa: CASSPDSNKGNEQFF
v_gene: TRBV5-1
j_gene: TRBJ2-1
abundance: -
d_gene: -

CDR3nt: TGTGCCAGCAGTCAGAAACTGGGAGGGGGAGCTTTCTTT
CDR3aa: CASSQKLGGGAFF
v_gene: TRBV28
j_gene: TRBJ1-1
abundance: -
d_gene: -

CDR3nt: TGTGCCAGCAGCTGGGACGGCCAAGAGACCCAGTACTTC
CDR3aa: CASSWDGQETQYF
v_gene: TRBV11-1
j_gene: TRBJ2-5
abundance: -
d_gene: -

CDR3nt: TGCGCCAGCAGCCAAGATCACGGGGCGGGAGGGTCCTACGAGCAGTACTTC
CDR3aa: CASSQDHGAGGSYEQYF
v_gene: TRBV4-1
j_gene: TRBJ2-7
abundance: -
d_gene: TRBD2

CDR3nt: TGTGCCAGCAGTTTAAAGTTGCGGGGGATGGGATCCGAGCAGTACTTC
CDR3aa: CASSLKLRGMGSEQYF
v_gene: TRBV27
j_gene: TRBJ2-7
abundance: -
d_gene: TRBD2

CDR3nt: TGTGCCAGCTCACCAGGGTACTCGGCCAAGTCCCGCACAGATACGCAGTATTTT
CDR3aa: CASSPGYSAKSRTDTQYF
v_gene: TRBV18
j_gene: TRBJ2-3
abundance: -
d_gene: -

CDR3nt: TGTGCCAGCAGTTTAGTACAGGGGGTATACGAGCAGTACTTC
CDR3aa: CASSLVQGVYEQYF
v_gene: TRBV27
j_gene: TRBJ2-7
abundance: -
d_gene: TRBD1

CDR3nt: TGCGCCAGCAGCCAAGATAACGGAAGGTCTGGAAACACCATATATTTT
CDR3aa: CASSQDNGRSGNTIYF
v_gene: TRBV4-1
j_gene: TRBJ1-3
abundance: once
d_gene: -

CDR3nt: TGTGCCAGCAGTGGACCGGGACAGGGGGACTATGGCTACACCTTC
CDR3aa: CASSGPGQGDYGYTF
v_gene: TRBV6-1
j_gene: TRBJ1-2
abundance: -
d_gene: TRBD1

CDR3nt: TGTGCCAGCAGCTTAAGCAGGGGGCGCTTAGAAAAACTGTTTTTT
CDR3aa: CASSLSRGRLEKLFF
v_gene: TRBV7-8
j_gene: TRBJ1-4
abundance: once
d_gene: TRBD1

CDR3nt: TGTGCCTGGAGTGGACAGCGCAGCTCTGGGGCCAACGTCCTGACTTTC
CDR3aa: CAWSGQRSSGANVLTF
v_gene: TRBV30
j_gene: TRBJ2-6
abundance: -
d_gene: -

CDR3nt: TGTGCCAGCAGTTTGAGGGAGTATGGCTACACCTTC
CDR3aa: CASSLREYGYTF
v_gene: TRBV28
j_gene: TRBJ1-2
abundance: -
d_gene: -

CDR3nt: TGTGCCAGCAGTTTAGTGTTAGCGGGAGGGCCTGTCGAGCAGTACTTC
CDR3aa: CASSLVLAGGPVEQYF
v_gene: TRBV27
j_gene: TRBJ2-7
abundance: -
d_gene: TRBD2

CDR3nt: TGTGCCAGCAGCGTAGCTTTCGGGGGCGTTGCAGATACGCAGTATTTT
CDR3aa: CASSVAFGGVADTQYF
v_gene: TRBV9
j_gene: TRBJ2-3
abundance: -
d_gene: -

CDR3nt: TGTGCCAGCTCACCACTTACCAAAGGCGGGAGTCAAGACGAGCAGTACTTC
CDR3aa: CASSPLTKGGSQDEQYF
v_gene: TRBV18
j_gene: TRBJ2-7
abundance: -
d_gene: TRBD2

CDR3nt: TGCGCCAGCGGCGGTTGTCTAGCGGGAGAGTTTAACACCGGGGAGCTGTTTTTT
CDR3aa: CASGGCLAGEFNTGELFF
v_gene: TRBV10-1
j_gene: TRBJ2-2
abundance: -
d_gene: TRBD2

CDR3nt: TGTGCCAGCAGCTTAGCCGCAGAAGCTTTCTTT
CDR3aa: CASSLAAEAFF
v_gene: TRBV7-9
j_gene: TRBJ1-1
abundance: -
d_gene: -

CDR3nt: TGTGCCAGCAGCGTAGAGGGAGCCAATCAGCCCCAGCATTTT
CDR3aa: CASSVEGANQPQHF
v_gene: TRBV9
j_gene: TRBJ1-5
abundance: once
d_gene: -

CDR3nt: TGCGCCAGCAGTGAGTCATCGGGAAACAGGGGGGACGATGAGCAGTTCTTC
CDR3aa: CASSESSGNRGDDEQFF
v_gene: TRBV10-1
j_gene: TRBJ2-1
abundance: -
d_gene: TRBD1

CDR3nt: TGTGCCAGCAGTGGGACGGGCCCCCCCATTCCAGATGAGCAGTTCTTC
CDR3aa: CASSGTGPPIPDEQFF
v_gene: TRBV28
j_gene: TRBJ2-1
abundance: -
d_gene: -

CDR3nt: TGTGCCAGCAGCGTAGTATCACAAGCCGGGGAGCTGTTTTTT
CDR3aa: CASSVVSQAGELFF
v_gene: TRBV9
j_gene: TRBJ2-2
abundance: -
d_gene: -

CDR3nt: TGTGCCAGCAGCTCGGTGGGCCAGCTTCTCTACGAGCAGTACTTC
CDR3aa: CASSSVGQLLYEQYF
v_gene: TRBV11-2
j_gene: TRBJ2-7
abundance: -
d_gene: -

CDR3nt: TGTGCCAGCAGTCGCTGGGATACCGGGGGGGAGCAGTACTTC
CDR3aa: CASSRWDTGGEQYF
v_gene: TRBV6-6
j_gene: TRBJ2-7
abundance: -
d_gene: TRBD2

CDR3nt: TGTGCCAGCAGCCCACTCCGGAGGGGCTCTGGAAACACCATATATTTT
CDR3aa: CASSPLRRGSGNTIYF
v_gene: TRBV9
j_gene: TRBJ1-3
abundance: -
d_gene: -

CDR3nt: TGTGCCAGCAGTTTACTGGGCGGGAGGGCCCCCCGTCCGTTCTTC
CDR3aa: CASSLLGGRAPRPFF
v_gene: TRBV27
j_gene: TRBJ2-1
abundance: -
d_gene: TRBD2

CDR3nt: TGTGCCAGCAGCCTACCCGGGACAGGGAGGTTTGCTGGCTACACCTTC
CDR3aa: CASSLPGTGRFAGYTF
v_gene: TRBV7-2
j_gene: TRBJ1-2
abundance: -
d_gene: TRBD1